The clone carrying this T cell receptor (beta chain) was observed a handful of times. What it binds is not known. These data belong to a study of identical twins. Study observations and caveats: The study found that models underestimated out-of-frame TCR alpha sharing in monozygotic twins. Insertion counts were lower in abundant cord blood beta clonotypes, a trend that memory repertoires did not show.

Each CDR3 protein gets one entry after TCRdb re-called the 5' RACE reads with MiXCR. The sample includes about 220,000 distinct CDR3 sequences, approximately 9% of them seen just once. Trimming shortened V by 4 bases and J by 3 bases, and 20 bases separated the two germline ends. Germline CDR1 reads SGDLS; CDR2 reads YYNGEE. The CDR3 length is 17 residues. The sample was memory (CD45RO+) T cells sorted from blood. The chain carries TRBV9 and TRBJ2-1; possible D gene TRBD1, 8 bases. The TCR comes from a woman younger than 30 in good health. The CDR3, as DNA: TGTGCCAGCAGCCCAACGGGGGGACAGGCTCTCTACAATGAGCAGTTCTTC. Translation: CASSPTGGQALYNEQFF.